This passage covers 7 T cell receptor beta chains from one sample sequenced in a study of blood T cell repertoires in COVID-19. The data were produced by immunoSEQ multiplex PCR, yet TCRdb's version contains in-frame clones alone and is incomplete. Found here are tens of thousands of clones, 80% to 90% of them singletons; the top ten hold 8.5% to 14%. The sequencing sample was made of peripheral blood. These receptors all stem from an older man with acute or convalescent COVID-19.

There are a few counts of this clone. The rearrangement links TRBV28 to TRBJ1-1, with 8 bases fitting TRBD1. This CDR3 has 12 amino acids. Unmatched junction bases numbered 1, after V lost 6 bases and J lost 4 bases. Per germline, CDR1 MDHEN and CDR2 SYDVKM. CDR3 region: CASRTGGTEAFF. Written as DNA, the CDR3 is TGTGCCAGCAGAACAGGGGGCACTGAAGCTTTCTTT.

This chain uses TRBV19 with TRBJ2-3, with 8 bases fitting TRBD2. The germline V gene encodes CDR1 LNHDA and CDR2 SQIVND (reference sequence). With V trimmed by 4 bases and J by 1 base, 7 bases remained unmatched. The CDR3 consists of 16 residues. The DNA of the CDR3 is TGTGCCAGTAGTAATATAGCGGGGACTGGCACAGATACGCAGTATTTT. Its protein product is CASSNIAGTGTDTQYF.

The chain links TRBV11-3 to TRBJ2-2, with 8 bases aligning to TRBD1. V trimming: 5 bases; J trimming: 7 bases; junction bases outside the gene matches: 6. Germline CDR1 reads SGHNT; CDR2 reads YENEEA. This CDR3 is 14 amino acids long. CDR3 sequence reads: CASSGQGWNGELFF. The DNA of the CDR3 is TGTGCCAGCAGCGGACAGGGTTGGAACGGGGAGCTGTTTTTT.

This rearrangement joins TRBV4-1 to TRBJ2-7; a possible D gene is TRBD2 (5 bases). V lost 1 base and J 7 bases, leaving 20 bases between the germline ends. The germline gives CDR1 MGHRA, CDR2 YSYEKL. This CDR3 comprises 16 residues. DNA of the CDR3: TGCGCCAGCAGCCAAGTACCGATGAGCTTTTGGGAGGAGCAGTACTTC. Its protein product is CASSQVPMSFWEEQYF.

This chain joins TRBV7-2 and TRBJ2-3; 8 bases are shared with TRBD1. The CDR3 is made up of 14 amino acids. CDR1 is SGHTA and CDR2 is FQGNSA in the germline V gene. Trimming removed 5 bases from V and 3 bases from J; junction bases left unmatched: 4. The CDR3 DNA is TGTGCCAGCAGCCCACAGGGGGGTACAGATACGCAGTATTTT. It encodes CASSPQGGTDTQYF.

This clone occurred once. Distinct nucleotide sequences in the sample also encode this CDR3. V is TRBV27 and J is TRBJ2-7, with D perhaps TRBD1 (6 bases). CDR3 length: 14 residues. The germline V gene has CDR1 MNHEY and CDR2 SMNVEV (reference sequence). The V gene lost 6 bases and the J gene lost 2 bases, with 14 bases spanning the gap. CDR3 in DNA: TGTGCCAGCAGCCTCGACAGGAATACCTACGAGCAGTACTTC. It encodes CASSLDRNTYEQYF.

V gene TRBV18 combines with J gene TRBJ1-2, with D possibly TRBD1 on 6 matching bases. Germline lookup yields CDR1 KGHSH and CDR2 LQKENI. This CDR3 contains 11 residues. The V gene lost 4 bases and the J gene lost 6 bases, with 6 bases spanning the gap. CDR3 nucleotides: TGTGCCAGCTCACAGGGGGATGGCTACACCTTC. As protein: CASSQGDGYTF.